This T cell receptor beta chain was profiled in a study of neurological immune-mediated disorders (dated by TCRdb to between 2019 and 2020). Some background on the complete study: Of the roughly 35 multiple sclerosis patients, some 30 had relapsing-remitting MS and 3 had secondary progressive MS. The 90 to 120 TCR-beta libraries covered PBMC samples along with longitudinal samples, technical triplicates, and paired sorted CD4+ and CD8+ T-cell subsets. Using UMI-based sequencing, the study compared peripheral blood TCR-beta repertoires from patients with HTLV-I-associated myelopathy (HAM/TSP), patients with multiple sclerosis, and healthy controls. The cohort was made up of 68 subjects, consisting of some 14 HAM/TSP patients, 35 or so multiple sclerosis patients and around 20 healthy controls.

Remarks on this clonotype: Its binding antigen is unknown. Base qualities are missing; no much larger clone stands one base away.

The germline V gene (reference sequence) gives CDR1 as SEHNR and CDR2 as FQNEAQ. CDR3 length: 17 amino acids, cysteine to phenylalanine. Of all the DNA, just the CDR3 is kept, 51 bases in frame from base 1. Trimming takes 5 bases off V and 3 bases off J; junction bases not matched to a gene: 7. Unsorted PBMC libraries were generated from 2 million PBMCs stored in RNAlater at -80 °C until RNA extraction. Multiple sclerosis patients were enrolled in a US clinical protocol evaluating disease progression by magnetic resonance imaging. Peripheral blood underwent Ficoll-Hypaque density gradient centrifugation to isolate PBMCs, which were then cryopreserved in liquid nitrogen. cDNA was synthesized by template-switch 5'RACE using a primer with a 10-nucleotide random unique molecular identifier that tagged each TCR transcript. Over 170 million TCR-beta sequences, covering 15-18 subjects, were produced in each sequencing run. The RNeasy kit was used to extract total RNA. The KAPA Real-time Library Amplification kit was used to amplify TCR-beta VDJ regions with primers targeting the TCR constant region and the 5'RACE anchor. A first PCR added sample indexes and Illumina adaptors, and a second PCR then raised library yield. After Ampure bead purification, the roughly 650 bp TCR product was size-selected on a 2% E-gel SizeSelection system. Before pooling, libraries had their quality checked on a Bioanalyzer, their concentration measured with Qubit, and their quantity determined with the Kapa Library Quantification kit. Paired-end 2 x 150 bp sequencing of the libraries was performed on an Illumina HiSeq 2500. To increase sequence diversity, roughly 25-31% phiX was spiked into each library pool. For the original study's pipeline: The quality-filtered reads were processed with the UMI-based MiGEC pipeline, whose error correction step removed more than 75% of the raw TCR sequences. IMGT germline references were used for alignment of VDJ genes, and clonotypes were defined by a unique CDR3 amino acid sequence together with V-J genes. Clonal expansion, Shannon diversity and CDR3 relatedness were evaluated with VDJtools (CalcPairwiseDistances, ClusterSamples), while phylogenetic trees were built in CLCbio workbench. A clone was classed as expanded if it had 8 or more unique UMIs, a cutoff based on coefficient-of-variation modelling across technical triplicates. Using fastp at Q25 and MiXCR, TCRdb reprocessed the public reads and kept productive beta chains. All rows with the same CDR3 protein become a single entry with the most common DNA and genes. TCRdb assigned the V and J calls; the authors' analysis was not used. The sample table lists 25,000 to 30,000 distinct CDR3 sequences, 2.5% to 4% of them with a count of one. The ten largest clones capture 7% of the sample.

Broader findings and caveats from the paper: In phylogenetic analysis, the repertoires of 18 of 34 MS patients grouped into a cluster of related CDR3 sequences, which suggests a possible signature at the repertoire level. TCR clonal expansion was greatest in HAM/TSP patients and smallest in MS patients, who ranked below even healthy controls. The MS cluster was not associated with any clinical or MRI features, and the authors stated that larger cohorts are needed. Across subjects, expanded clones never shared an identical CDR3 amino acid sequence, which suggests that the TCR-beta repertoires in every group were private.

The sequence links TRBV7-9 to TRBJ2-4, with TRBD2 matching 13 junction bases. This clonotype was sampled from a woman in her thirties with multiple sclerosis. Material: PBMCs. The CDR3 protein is CASSDTSGGELKNIQYF. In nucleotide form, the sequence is TGTGCCAGCAGCGACACTAGCGGGGGGGAACTCAAAAACATTCAGTACTTC.